This TCR beta chain was captured in a study of T cells in women clearing cervical HPV infection. Findings and caveats of the study: Richness plus V gene abundances separated cases from controls with AUC about 0.8. TRBV6-7 abundance was lower in cases than controls (0.11% versus 0.16%).

The repertoire was sequenced with immunoSEQ multiplex PCR; TCRdb's copy has only in-frame clones and lacks some. Across about 32,000 clones, the top ten clones capture 5% to 7.5% of the sample. All donors had a single incident cervical HPV16 infection, not prevalent. HPV was found by MY09/MY11 PCR and dot-blot genotyping. CDR1 and CDR2 (germline): SEHNR, FQNEAQ (reference sequence). The CDR3 runs to 15 residues. Trimming pared 2 bases from V and 1 base from J, leaving 10 bases between. For this clone: The antigen is undetermined. The DNA ends 3 residues before the CDR3 does, and the rest of the CDR3 is filled in from the germline J gene.

The chain employs TRBV7-9 and TRBJ2-3; D gene uncertain. The clonotype comes from a woman between 18 and 70 years old with a cervical HPV16 infection that either progressed to CIN3+ or cleared (not recorded which). Specimen: blood buffy coat. The CDR3 loop is CASSLTSGRTDTQYF. The part of the CDR3 DNA that was read is TGTGCCAGCAGCTTAACCTCAGGTCGCACAGATACG.